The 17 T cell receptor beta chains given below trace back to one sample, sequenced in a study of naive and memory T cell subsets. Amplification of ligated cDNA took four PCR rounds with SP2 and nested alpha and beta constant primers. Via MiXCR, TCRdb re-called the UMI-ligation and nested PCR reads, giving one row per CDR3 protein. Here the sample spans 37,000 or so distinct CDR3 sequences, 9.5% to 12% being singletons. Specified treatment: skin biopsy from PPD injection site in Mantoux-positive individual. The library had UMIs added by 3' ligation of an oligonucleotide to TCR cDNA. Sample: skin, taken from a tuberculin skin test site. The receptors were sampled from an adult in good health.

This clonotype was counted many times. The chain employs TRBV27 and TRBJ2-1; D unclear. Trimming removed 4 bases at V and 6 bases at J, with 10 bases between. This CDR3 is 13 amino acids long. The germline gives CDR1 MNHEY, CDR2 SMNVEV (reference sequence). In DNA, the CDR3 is TGTGCCAGCAGTTACAATTTCCCCAATGAGCAGTTCTTC. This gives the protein CASSYNFPNEQFF.

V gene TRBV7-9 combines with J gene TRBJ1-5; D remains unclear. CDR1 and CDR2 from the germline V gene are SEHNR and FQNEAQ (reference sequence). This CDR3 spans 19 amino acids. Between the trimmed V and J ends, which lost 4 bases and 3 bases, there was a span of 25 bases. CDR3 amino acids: CASSSPRGSGSENNQPQHF. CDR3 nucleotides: TGTGCCAGCAGCTCTCCGCGCGGGTCAGGTTCAGAGAACAATCAGCCCCAGCATTTT.

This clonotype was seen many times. In DNA form, the CDR3 reads TGCAGCGTTATGACAGGGATTGAGCAGTTCTTC. This translates into CSVMTGIEQFF. V gene TRBV29-1 combines with J gene TRBJ2-1; 7 nucleotides match TRBD1. Germline V gives CDR1 SQVTM, CDR2 ANQGSEA. J lost 9 bases, V lost 5 bases, and 4 bases had no gene match. The CDR3 consists of 11 residues.

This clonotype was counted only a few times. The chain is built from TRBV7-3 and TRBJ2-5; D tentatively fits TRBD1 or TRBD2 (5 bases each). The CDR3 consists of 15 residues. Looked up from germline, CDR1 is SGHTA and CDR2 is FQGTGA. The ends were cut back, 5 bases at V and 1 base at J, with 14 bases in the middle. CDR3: CASSPGTLSQETQYF. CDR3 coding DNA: TGTGCCAGCAGCCCCGGGACCCTTTCCCAAGAGACCCAGTACTTC.

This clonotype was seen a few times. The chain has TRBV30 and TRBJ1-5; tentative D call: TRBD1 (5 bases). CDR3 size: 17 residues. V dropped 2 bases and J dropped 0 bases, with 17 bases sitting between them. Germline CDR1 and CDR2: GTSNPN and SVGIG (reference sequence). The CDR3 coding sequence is TGTGCCTGGAGTCCTCGGGTCGGGGGGAATAGCAATCAGCCCCAGCATTTT. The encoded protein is CAWSPRVGGNSNQPQHF.

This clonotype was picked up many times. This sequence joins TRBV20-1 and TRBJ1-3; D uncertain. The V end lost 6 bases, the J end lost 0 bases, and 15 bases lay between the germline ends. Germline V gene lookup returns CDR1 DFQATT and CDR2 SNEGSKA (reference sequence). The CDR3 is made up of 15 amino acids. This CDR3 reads CSATSNRLSGNTIYF. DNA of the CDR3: TGCAGTGCCACGTCAAACAGACTCTCTGGAAACACCATATATTTT.

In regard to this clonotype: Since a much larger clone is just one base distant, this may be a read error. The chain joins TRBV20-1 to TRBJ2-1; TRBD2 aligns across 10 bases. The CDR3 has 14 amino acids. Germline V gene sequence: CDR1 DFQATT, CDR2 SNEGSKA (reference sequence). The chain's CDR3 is CSARWTSGYNERFF. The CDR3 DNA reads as TGCAGTGCTAGATGGACTAGCGGTTACAATGAGCGGTTCTTC.

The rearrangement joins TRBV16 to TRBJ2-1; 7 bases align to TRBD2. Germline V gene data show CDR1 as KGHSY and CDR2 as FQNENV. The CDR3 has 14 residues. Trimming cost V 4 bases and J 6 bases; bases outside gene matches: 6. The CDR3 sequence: CASSLGTKGNEQFF. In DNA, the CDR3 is TGTGCCAGCAGCCTTGGGACTAAGGGCAATGAGCAGTTCTTC.

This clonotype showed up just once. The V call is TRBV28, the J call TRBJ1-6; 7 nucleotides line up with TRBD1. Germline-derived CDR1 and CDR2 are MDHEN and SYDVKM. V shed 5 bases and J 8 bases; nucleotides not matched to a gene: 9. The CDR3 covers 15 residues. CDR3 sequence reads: CASSPLDREDSPLHF. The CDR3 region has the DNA TGTGCCAGCAGTCCGTTAGACAGGGAGGATTCACCCCTCCACTTT.

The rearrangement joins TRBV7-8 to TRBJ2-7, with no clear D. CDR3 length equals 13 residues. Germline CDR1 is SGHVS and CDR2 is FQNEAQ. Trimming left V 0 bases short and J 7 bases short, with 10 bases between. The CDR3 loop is CASSLACRVEQYF. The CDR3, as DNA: TGTGCCAGCAGCTTAGCGTGTAGGGTAGAGCAGTACTTC.

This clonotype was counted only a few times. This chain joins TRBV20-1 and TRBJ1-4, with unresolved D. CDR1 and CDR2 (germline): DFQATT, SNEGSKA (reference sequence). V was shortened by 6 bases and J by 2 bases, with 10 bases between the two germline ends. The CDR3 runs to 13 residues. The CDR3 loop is CSAGGWTNEKLFF. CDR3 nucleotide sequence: TGCAGTGCCGGCGGGTGGACTAATGAAAAACTGTTTTTT.

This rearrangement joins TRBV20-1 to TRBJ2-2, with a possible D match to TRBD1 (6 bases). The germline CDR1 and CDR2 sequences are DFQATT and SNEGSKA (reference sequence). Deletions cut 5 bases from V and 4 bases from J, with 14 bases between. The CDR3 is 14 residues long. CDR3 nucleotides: TGCAGTGCTTTACAGGGTGGCACCACCGGGGAGCTGTTTTTT. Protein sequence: CSALQGGTTGELFF.

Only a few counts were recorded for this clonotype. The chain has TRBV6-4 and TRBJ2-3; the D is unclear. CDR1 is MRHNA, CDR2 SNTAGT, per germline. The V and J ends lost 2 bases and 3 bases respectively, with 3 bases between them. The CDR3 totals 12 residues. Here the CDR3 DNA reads TGTGCCAGCAGTGACGGTACAGATACGCAGTATTTT. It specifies CASSDGTDTQYF.

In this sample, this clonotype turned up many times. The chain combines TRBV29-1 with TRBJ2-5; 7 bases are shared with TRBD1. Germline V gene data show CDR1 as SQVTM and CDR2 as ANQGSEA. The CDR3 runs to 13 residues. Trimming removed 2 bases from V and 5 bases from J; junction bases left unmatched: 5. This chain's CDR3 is CSVEPDRSETQYF. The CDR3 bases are TGCAGCGTTGAACCGGACAGGTCGGAGACCCAGTACTTC.

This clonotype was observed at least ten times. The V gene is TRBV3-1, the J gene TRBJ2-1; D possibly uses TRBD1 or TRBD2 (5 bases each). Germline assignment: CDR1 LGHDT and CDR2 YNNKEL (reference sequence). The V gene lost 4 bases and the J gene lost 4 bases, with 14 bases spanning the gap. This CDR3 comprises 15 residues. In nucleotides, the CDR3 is TGTGCCAGCAGCCGAGCCAGGGAGTCGTACAATGAGCAGTTCTTC. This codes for CASSRARESYNEQFF.

CDR3 sequence (DNA): TGTGCCATCAGTGCTAGCGGGGGGGAGTCAAAAGAGCAGTACTTC. This codes for CAISASGGESKEQYF. The chain recombines TRBV10-3 with TRBJ2-7, with 12 bases lining up with TRBD2. CDR1 ENHRY and CDR2 SYGVKD come from the germline V gene. V was clipped by 4 bases and J by 7 bases; unmatched bases: 8. The CDR3 covers 15 residues.

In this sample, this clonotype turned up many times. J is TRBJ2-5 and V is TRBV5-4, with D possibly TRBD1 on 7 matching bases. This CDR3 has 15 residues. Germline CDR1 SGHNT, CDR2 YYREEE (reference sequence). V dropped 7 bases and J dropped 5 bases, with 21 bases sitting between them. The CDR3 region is CASADRTNRGETQYF. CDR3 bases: TGTGCCAGCGCGGACAGGACTAACCGGGGGGAGACCCAGTACTTC.